A selection of T cell receptor beta chains follows, all from one sample in a study of blood T cell repertoires in COVID-19. Libraries were prepared by immunoSEQ multiplex PCR; TCRdb keeps only in-frame clonotypes and omits some of them. The sample records about 190,000 clones, roughly 89% being singletons. The sequencing input was peripheral blood. Every receptor here comes from a man aged 35-49 years with acute or convalescent COVID-19. The CDR3 runs from the conserved cysteine through the conserved F or W. D genes are given only for firm matches. The size entry is marked missing in some rows and otherwise reads once, few, many or a size class.

cdr3_length d_call clone_size j_call v_call cdr3_aa
14 TRBD1 few TRBJ1-6 TRBV6-2/TRBV6-3 CASSRTGPNSPLHF
12 - - TRBJ1-5 TRBV5-6 CASSARNQPQHF
14 - - TRBJ1-1 TRBV2 CASSETGLGTEAFF
14 TRBD1 - TRBJ1-4 TRBV9 CASSVDRGGEKLFF
17 TRBD2 - TRBJ2-1 TRBV11-3 CASSLAAGTSGGYEQFF
15 TRBD1 - TRBJ2-1 TRBV3-1/TRBV3-2 CASSLGQGHNNEQFF
16 - - TRBJ2-1 TRBV28 CASSLGGARSYNEQFF
15 - - TRBJ2-5 TRBV7-3 CASSATAGFQETQYF
15 TRBD1 - TRBJ1-6 TRBV19 CASRDQGAYNSPLHF
15 TRBD1 - TRBJ1-2 TRBV10-2 CASSEQGAWTDGYTF
16 TRBD1 - TRBJ2-5 TRBV10-3 CAISEGGQEGQETQYF
16 - few TRBJ1-5 TRBV30 CAWSGWPGNSNQPQHF
15 TRBD2 - TRBJ2-7 TRBV7-9 CASRRGLAGNYEQYF
16 - - TRBJ2-2 TRBV11-3 CASSLETGGGPGELFF
20 TRBD2 - TRBJ2-1 TRBV3-1/TRBV3-2 CASSQDIRTSGGSSYNEQFF